The clone carrying this T cell receptor (beta chain) was detected only a few times. Its antigen remains unknown. This CDR3 is built from 15 residues. V was pared by 6 bases and J by 0 bases, with 11 bases between. Germline V gives CDR1 MGHDK, CDR2 SYGVNS. One entry per CDR3 protein, called by TCRdb with MiXCR from the reads. The sample holds 95,000 to 150,000 distinct CDR3 sequences, around 32% seen once. The entry originates in a study of T cell repertoires in cytomegalovirus infection. Background on the study: Recently identified HLA-C-restricted CMV epitopes were used, and well-studied HLA-B-restricted CMV epitopes were used as well. Matching HLA type and CMV infection were both indicated by public TCR beta signatures. Study results and limitations: Clonotype analysis showed dominance of the ex vivo response by HLA-C-restricted CMV-specific TCR beta clonotypes.

The chain is built from TRBV25-1 and TRBJ2-2; D gene ambiguous. The sequencing here drew on CD8+ T cells from cultured PBMCs, taken from culture after CMV antigen stimulation. The receptor comes from a human donor in good health (CMV status not recorded). Some clones in this sample may be carry-over from other donors' samples. The chain's CDR3 is CASSLPGTNTGELFF. CDR3 sequence (DNA): TGTGCCAGCAGCTTACCTGGGACGAACACCGGGGAGCTGTTTTTT. Using reference TRBV25-1 and TRBJ2-2 for the parts outside the CDR3, the full variable domain is EADIYQTPRYLVIGTGKKITLECSQTMGHDKMYWYQQDPGMELHLIHYSYGVNSTEKGDLSSESTVSRIRTEHFPLTLESARPSHTSQYLCASSLPGTNTGELFFGEGSRLTVL.